This T cell receptor (beta chain) is drawn from a study of T cells in Graves' hyperthyroidism and ophthalmopathy. Authors of the study amplified TCR beta CDR3 regions from RNA transcripts. The HTBI primer set drove a first-round RT-PCR of the TCR CDR3. Using its own MiXCR run on the multiplex PCR reads, TCRdb lists one record per CDR3 protein. The table shows 490,000 or so distinct CDR3 sequences, with roughly a sixth occurring only once. This clonotype has more than one count but fewer than ten. The sequence came from a woman under 40 with Graves' ophthalmopathy. The sequencing input was blood.

The CDR3 here is CSAVRGGASSPLHF. The CDR3 DNA reads TGCAGTGCTGTCAGGGGGGGGGCGAGTTCACCCCTCCACTTT. This sequence joins TRBV20-1 and TRBJ1-6; TRBD1 matches 7 bases. This CDR3 region has 14 residues. The ends lost 5 bases at V and 9 bases at J; junction bases unmatched: 10. Germline-derived CDR1 and CDR2 are DFQATT and SNEGSKA (reference sequence).